These 28 T cell receptor beta chains share one sample of origin, sequenced in a study of T cell responses to AZD1222 COVID-19 vaccine. Using immunoSEQ multiplex PCR, the repertoire was profiled, and TCRdb retains in-frame clones only, with some absent. In the table there are about 120,000 clones, about nine tenths of which are singletons. The specimen was peripheral blood, collected on day 0 of AZD1222 vaccination. All receptors derive from an adult in good health.

This rearrangement joins TRBV5-1 to TRBJ2-7; 9 bases are a match to TRBD2. V was pared by 0 bases and J by 1 base, with 14 bases of the junction left unmatched. This CDR3 spans 19 amino acids. The germline gives CDR1 SGHRS, CDR2 YFSETQ. In DNA form, the CDR3 reads TGCGCCAGCAGCTTGGTCAGCGGGAGGTTGGCTAGCGGATCCTACGAGCAGTACTTC. Encoded protein: CASSLVSGRLASGSYEQYF.

The V gene is TRBV7-9, the J gene TRBJ2-7; 9 bases map to TRBD1. With V trimmed by 6 bases and J by 2 bases, 8 bases remained unmatched. The CDR3 runs to 15 residues. Germline assignment: CDR1 SEHNR and CDR2 FQNEAQ (reference sequence). CDR3 sequence reads: CASSPRDRATYEQYF. As DNA, the CDR3 is TGTGCCAGCAGTCCCCGGGACAGGGCAACCTACGAGCAGTACTTC.

About this clone itself: Distinct nucleotide sequences in the sample also encode this CDR3. The chain joins TRBV12-3 or TRBV12-4 to TRBJ2-5; D is undetermined. CDR3 size: 11 residues. Between the trimmed V and J ends, which lost 6 bases and 3 bases, there was a span of 5 bases. CDR3 loop: CASSPKETQYF. The CDR3 DNA reads TGTGCCAGCAGCCCAAAAGAGACCCAGTACTTC.

This clone was recorded only once. The chain is built from TRBV27 and TRBJ2-1, with no clear D. The germline CDR1 and CDR2 sequences are MNHEY and SMNVEV (reference sequence). This CDR3 has 13 amino acids. Trimming removed 7 bases from V and 10 bases from J, with 17 bases in between. This chain's CDR3 is CASKEHGRNEQFF. In DNA, the CDR3 is TGTGCCAGCAAAGAACACGGGCGGAACGAGCAGTTCTTC.

The chain is built from TRBV5-1 and TRBJ2-3, with 7 bases aligning to TRBD1. Germline V gene sequence: CDR1 SGHRS, CDR2 YFSETQ. J gave up 1 base and V 3 bases, and 8 bases lay outside the gene matches. The CDR3 is 16 residues long. The CDR3 DNA reads TGCGCCAGCAGCTCGACTACAGGGGTGGGCACAGATACGCAGTATTTT. Amino acid sequence: CASSSTTGVGTDTQYF.

This chain links TRBV7-9 with TRBJ2-5; 11 positions match TRBD2. Trimming cost V 1 base and J 0 bases; bases outside gene matches: 10. The CDR3 consists of 19 residues. CDR1 and CDR2 (germline): SEHNR, FQNEAQ (reference sequence). Here the CDR3 reads CASSLGLTSGSPNQETQYF. CDR3 in DNA: TGTGCCAGCAGCTTAGGACTCACTAGCGGGAGTCCTAACCAAGAGACCCAGTACTTC. The whole variable domain, filled in from reference TRBV7-9 and TRBJ2-5, reads DTGVSQNPRHKITKRGQNVTFRCDPISEHNRLYWYRQTLGQGPEFLTYFQNEAQLEKSRLLSDRFSAERPKGSFSTLEIQRTEQGDSAMYLCASSLGLTSGSPNQETQYFGPGTRLLVL.

This clone occurred a few times. The chain joins TRBV24-1 to TRBJ2-1, with D hard to call. V lost 3 bases and J lost 1, with 15 bases in between. The CDR3 has 17 amino acids. Germline CDR1 and CDR2: KGHDR and SFDVKD. The CDR3 is CATSDAYPVGSYNEQFF. CDR3 sequence (DNA): TGTGCCACCAGTGATGCTTACCCGGTCGGGTCCTACAATGAGCAGTTCTTC.

This chain joins TRBV11-3 and TRBJ1-1; TRBD1 is a possible D gene (5 bases). The CDR3 is 16 amino acids. Trimming shortened V by 1 base and J by 1 base, and 13 bases separated the two germline ends. Per the germline V gene, CDR1 is SGHNT and CDR2 is YENEEA. The CDR3 region is CASSLGRGNSNTEAFF. The DNA of the CDR3 is TGTGCCAGCAGCTTAGGCCGGGGCAATTCGAACACTGAAGCTTTCTTT.

This clone was counted only a few times. Distinct nucleotide sequences in the sample also encode this CDR3. This rearrangement joins TRBV28 to TRBJ1-1, with D possibly TRBD1 on 5 matching bases. Germline V gene lookup returns CDR1 MDHEN and CDR2 SYDVKM. The CDR3 runs to 14 residues. The ends were cut back, 5 bases at V and 5 bases at J, with 15 bases in the middle. The CDR3 is CASSLRGPGTEAFF. The CDR3 DNA reads as TGTGCCAGCAGTCTCAGAGGGCCAGGGACTGAAGCTTTCTTT. The entire variable domain, with the rest obtained from reference TRBV28 and TRBJ1-1, is as follows: DVKVTQSSRYLVKRTGEKVFLECVQDMDHENMFWYRQDPGLGLRLIYFSYDVKMKEKGDIPEGYSVSREKKERFSLILESASTNQTSMYLCASSLRGPGTEAFFGQGTRLTVV.

The rearrangement joins TRBV5-8 to TRBJ1-1; 7 bases map to TRBD1. The CDR3 totals 16 residues. CDR1 is SGHTS and CDR2 is YDEGEE in the germline V gene. Germline trimming cut 2 bases from V and 4 bases from J; bases unmatched to any gene: 11. CDR3 in DNA: TGTGCCAGCAGCTTCACAGGGGTCGGGACGGGCACTGAAGCTTTCTTT. Translation gives CASSFTGVGTGTEAFF.

The V and J genes are TRBV28 and TRBJ1-2; the D is unclear. With 6 bases removed from V and 4 bases from J, the gap between germline ends came to 12 bases. The CDR3 runs 13 residues. In germline, CDR1 is MDHEN, CDR2 SYDVKM. The CDR3 nucleotides read TGTGCCAGCAGCCTCGGCCAGCCCTATGGCTACACCTTC. This sequence encodes CASSLGQPYGYTF.

The chain joins TRBV24-1 to TRBJ1-3; D unresolved. V was clipped by 4 bases and J by 0 bases, with 9 bases between them. Germline V gives CDR1 KGHDR, CDR2 SFDVKD. This CDR3 is built from 15 residues. The CDR3 protein is CATSDQPFSGNTIYF. DNA for the CDR3: TGTGCCACCAGTGACCAACCTTTCTCTGGAAACACCATATATTTT.

The chain combines TRBV2 with TRBJ2-1; 8 bases are shared with TRBD2. J gave up 9 bases and V 6 bases, and 10 bases lay outside the gene matches. The CDR3 consists of 14 residues. Germline lookup yields CDR1 SNHLY and CDR2 FYNNEI. The chain's CDR3 is CASSLTSGRLEQFF. CDR3 bases: TGTGCCAGCAGCTTAACTAGCGGTCGGCTTGAGCAGTTCTTC. The full variable domain, completed using reference TRBV2 and TRBJ2-1, is EPEVTQTPSHQVTQMGQEVILRCVPISNHLYFYWYRQILGQKVEFLVSFYNNEISEKSEIFDDQFSVERPDGSNFTLKIRSTKLEDSAMYFCASSLTSGRLEQFFGPGTRLTVL.

This clone appeared a single time. V usage is TRBV7-2 and J usage is TRBJ1-5; D is unresolved. This CDR3 region has 13 residues. CDR1 is SGHTA, CDR2 FQGNSA, per germline. V was clipped by 2 bases and J by 5 bases, with 7 bases between them. CDR3 nucleotides: TGTGCCAGCAGCTTAACAGTGTATCAGCCCCAGCATTTT. It encodes CASSLTVYQPQHF.

The chain couples TRBV5-4 to TRBJ2-7, with TRBD2 matching 7 bases. This CDR3 contains 15 residues. V trimming: 6 bases; J trimming: 2 bases; junction bases outside the gene matches: 11. Per germline, CDR1 SGHNT and CDR2 YYREEE (reference sequence). CDR3 in DNA: TGTGCCAGCACTCCTGCGGGGGACCTCCCCTACGAGCAGTACTTC. It translates to CASTPAGDLPYEQYF.

The chain links TRBV7-3 to TRBJ2-7; 7 positions match TRBD1. Germline values: CDR1 SGHTA, CDR2 FQGTGA. CDR3 length: 15 amino acids. The V and J ends lost 1 base and 4 bases, in that order; junction bases with no gene match: 7. The CDR3 reads CASSLNWDSRYEQYF. DNA for the CDR3: TGTGCCAGCAGCTTAAATTGGGACAGCCGGTACGAGCAGTACTTC.

This clone occurred once. This rearrangement joins TRBV6-1 to TRBJ2-4, with 9 bases fitting TRBD2. The germline V gene has CDR1 MNHNS and CDR2 SASEGT. The CDR3 length is 15 residues. With 2 bases clipped from V and 9 bases from J, the junction kept 8 bases outside the gene matches. The CDR3 region is CASSERREGGGIQYF. CDR3 nucleotide sequence: TGTGCCAGCAGTGAACGGCGGGAGGGTGGAGGCATTCAGTACTTC.

V usage is TRBV4-2 and J usage is TRBJ2-3; 9 positions agree with TRBD2. The CDR3 covers 18 residues. Losses at the gene ends were 0 bases for V and 4 bases for J; bases not matched to a gene: 11. The germline V gene encodes CDR1 LGHNA and CDR2 YNFKEQ. As DNA, the CDR3 is TGTGCCAGCAGCCAAGAAGGGCCGGCGGGAGGGGAGGCAGATACGCAGTATTTT. It encodes CASSQEGPAGGEADTQYF.

The V and J genes are TRBV30 and TRBJ1-6; tentatively, D is TRBD1 (6 bases). This CDR3 is 14 amino acids long. V lost 1 base and J 13 bases, leaving 17 bases between the germline ends. Germline loops: CDR1 GTSNPN, CDR2 SVGIG (reference sequence). This CDR3 is CAWSGRGALQPLHF. CDR3 sequence (DNA): TGTGCCTGGAGTGGCAGGGGCGCCCTCCAGCCCCTCCACTTT.

With regard to this clone: The same CDR3 also results from other DNA sequences found in this sample. This chain joins TRBV15 and TRBJ1-3, with D hard to call. The CDR3 consists of 15 residues. Deletions cut 0 bases from V and 2 bases from J, with 8 bases between. Germline V gene data show CDR1 as LNHNV and CDR2 as YYDKDF (reference sequence). The CDR3 DNA sequence: TGTGCCACCAGCAGAGATCGCGCAGCTGGAAACACCATATATTTT. Translation: CATSRDRAAGNTIYF.

The genes are TRBV28 and TRBJ1-1, with 8 bases that match TRBD1. Per the germline V gene, CDR1 is MDHEN and CDR2 is SYDVKM. The junction had 5 bases not matched to a gene; V was cut back by 4 bases and J by 1 base. CDR3 length: 15 amino acids. The CDR3 reads CASSSYRGANTEAFF. The CDR3 bases are TGTGCCAGCAGTTCCTACAGGGGGGCGAACACTGAAGCTTTCTTT. Full variable domain (missing parts from reference TRBV28 and TRBJ1-1): DVKVTQSSRYLVKRTGEKVFLECVQDMDHENMFWYRQDPGLGLRLIYFSYDVKMKEKGDIPEGYSVSREKKERFSLILESASTNQTSMYLCASSSYRGANTEAFFGQGTRLTVV.

This chain uses TRBV6-5 with TRBJ1-5; D possibly corresponds to TRBD1 (5 bases). Germline lookup yields CDR1 MNHEY and CDR2 SVGAGI. V lost 7 bases, J lost 0 bases, and 13 bases lay in between. The CDR3 sequence is 15 residues long. This CDR3 reads CASNYRGNSNQPQHF. The CDR3 DNA follows: TGTGCCAGCAATTATCGGGGGAATAGCAATCAGCCCCAGCATTTT.

This sequence joins TRBV4-1 and TRBJ2-7; no clear D gene. With 3 bases removed from V and 0 bases from J, the gap between germline ends came to 15 bases. Per germline, CDR1 MGHRA and CDR2 YSYEKL. The CDR3 runs 16 residues. CDR3 sequence (DNA): TGCGCCAGCAGCCAGGCGGTCACCCAGAGCTCCTACGAGCAGTACTTC. Its protein product is CASSQAVTQSSYEQYF.

This chain joins TRBV7-9 and TRBJ1-5; D not certain. This CDR3 is built from 15 residues. The V and J ends lost 5 bases and 0 bases respectively, with 11 bases between them. CDR1 is SEHNR, CDR2 FQNEAQ, per germline (reference sequence). As DNA, the CDR3 is TGTGCCAGCAGCCTGGACTCAATTAGCAATCAGCCCCAGCATTTT. It is translated as CASSLDSISNQPQHF.

The CDR3, as DNA: TGTGCCAGCAGCACAAGGGGAGGAGCGGGCGAGCAGTACTTC. Translation gives CASSTRGGAGEQYF. V usage is TRBV9 and J usage is TRBJ2-7; D is possibly TRBD2 (6 bases). The CDR3 sequence is 14 residues long. Germline CDR1 is SGDLS and CDR2 is YYNGEE. V was clipped by 4 bases and J by 6 bases, with 17 bases between them.

The rearrangement joins TRBV9 to TRBJ2-1, with 10 bases lining up with TRBD2. Unmatched junction bases numbered 5, after V lost 3 bases and J lost 2 bases. This CDR3 spans 16 amino acids. Germline V gene data show CDR1 as SGDLS and CDR2 as YYNGEE. For the CDR3, the DNA is TGTGCCAGCAGCGCAGCGGGAGGGATAACCTACAATGAGCAGTTCTTC. The encoded protein is CASSAAGGITYNEQFF. Full variable domain (missing parts from reference TRBV9 and TRBJ2-1): DSGVTQTPKHLITATGQRVTLRCSPRSGDLSVYWYQQSLDQGLQFLIQYYNGEERAKGNILERFSAQQFPDLHSELNLSSLELGDSALYFCASSAAGGITYNEQFFGPGTRLTVL.

The rearrangement uses TRBV3-1 (or the pseudogene TRBV3-2) and TRBJ2-2; D gene unclear. Per germline, CDR1 LGHDT and CDR2 YNNKEL (reference sequence). The V end was cut by 0 bases, the J end by 3 bases, with 11 bases between. The CDR3 has 16 amino acids. The CDR3 loop is CASSQEWAVDTGELFF. The CDR3 DNA reads TGTGCCAGCAGCCAAGAGTGGGCTGTGGACACCGGGGAGCTGTTTTTT.

There are a few counts of this clone. V and J are TRBV28 and TRBJ2-4; tentatively, D is TRBD2 (6 bases). Germline V gene sequence: CDR1 MDHEN, CDR2 SYDVKM. This CDR3 spans 16 amino acids. The V end lost 7 bases, the J end lost 4 bases, and 20 bases lay between the germline ends. CDR3 in amino acids: CASTSTPLGGKNIQYF. CDR3 nucleotides: TGTGCCAGCACTTCTACCCCCTTGGGGGGAAAAAACATTCAGTACTTC.